The clone carrying this TCR beta chain was seen only once. The antigen is unknown. Germline V gene sequence: CDR1 MNHEY, CDR2 SVGAGI. The CDR3 has 16 amino acids. Trimming cost V 0 bases and J 1 base, with 12 bases left between them. The data were taken from a study of OX40 agonist ivuxolimab in advanced cancers. Overall study context: Of mixed ages from 23 to 79 and averaging approximately 60 years, the group was approximately 84% male. The study's findings and limits: Undetermined was the antigen specificity of the expanded peripheral T cells.

TCRdb's table, derived via immunoSEQ multiplex PCR, lists solely in-frame clones and lacks some. The sample includes roughly 73,000 clones, roughly 90% of them seen just once. This sequence was found in an adult with an advanced solid tumor such as melanoma, head and neck, liver or kidney cancer. The chain links TRBV6-5 to TRBJ2-5; perhaps TRBD2 as D (5 bases). Source: CD4+ or CD8+ T cells sorted from blood, taken in a trial of the OX40 agonist ivuxolimab. The CDR3 DNA sequence: TGTGCCAGCAGTTACTCATTGAGGGCCGCCCAAGAGACCCAGTACTTC. Its translation: CASSYSLRAAQETQYF.